These 15 T cell receptor beta chains were sequenced from one sample in a study of cytomegalovirus exposure and HLA in healthy donors. Both 60 Vbeta primers and 13 Jbeta primers went into the PCR. Here immunoSEQ multiplex PCR was the method, and the copy in TCRdb shows in-frame clones only, minus some. The data show about 160,000 clones, roughly 78% seen once. Material for sequencing was PBMCs. Receptors were obtained from a man aged 35 to 55 in good health and CMV-seropositive.

This clone was seen only a few times. The chain carries TRBV28 and TRBJ2-2; 10 bases are a match to TRBD2. The germline V gene has CDR1 MDHEN and CDR2 SYDVKM. Germline trimming cut 6 bases from V and 6 bases from J; bases unmatched to any gene: 7. The CDR3 has 15 residues. The chain's CDR3 is CASSQSGGASGELFF. The CDR3 DNA follows: TGTGCCAGCAGCCAAAGCGGGGGGGCCTCCGGGGAGCTGTTTTTT.

Points on this clone: Lacking the conserved final phenylalanine or tryptophan, this CDR3 likely reflects a read error. V usage is TRBV29-1 and J usage is TRBJ1-2, with 10 bases lining up with TRBD1. This CDR3 is 12 amino acids long. The V segment lost 4 bases and the J segment 8 bases; nucleotides outside the gene matches: 4. The germline CDR1 and CDR2 sequences are SQVTM and ANQGSEA. CDR3 in DNA: TGCAGCGTTGTGGACAGGGGGGGAGGCTACACCCTC. This encodes CSVVDRGGGYTL.

V is TRBV7-2 and J is TRBJ2-2; a possible D gene is TRBD2 (5 bases). This CDR3 is 15 amino acids long. The V end lost 4 bases, the J end lost 6 bases, and 15 bases lay between the germline ends. Germline values: CDR1 SGHTA, CDR2 FQGNSA. CDR3 sequence: CASSSDWSLAGELFF. DNA of the CDR3: TGTGCCAGCAGCTCGGACTGGTCTCTAGCCGGGGAGCTGTTTTTT.

V gene TRBV7-2 combines with J gene TRBJ1-6, with TRBD1 matching over 7 bases. The germline V gene encodes CDR1 SGHTA and CDR2 FQGNSA. Trimming took 8 bases from V and 9 from J; bases not matched to a gene: 13. The CDR3 sequence is 15 residues long. The CDR3 here is CASAFRTGVGSPLHF. DNA of the CDR3: TGTGCCAGCGCCTTCCGCACAGGGGTAGGTTCACCCCTCCACTTT.

This rearrangement joins TRBV10-3 to TRBJ2-2; weak D call: TRBD2 (6 bases). CDR3 length: 14 residues. Germline CDR1 reads ENHRY; CDR2 reads SYGVKD. V was cut by 7 bases and J by 4 bases, with 13 bases left in between. The CDR3 nucleotides are TGTGCCATCAAACAGGAGGGAGTCACCGGGGAGCTGTTTTTT. Amino acids: CAIKQEGVTGELFF.

This clone was observed a handful of times. V is TRBV10-3 and J is TRBJ1-4, with unresolved D. CDR3 length: 16 amino acids. Germline loops: CDR1 ENHRY, CDR2 SYGVKD. V gave up 2 bases and J gave up 6 bases, with 16 bases separating them. CDR3 sequence reads: CAISEADSLFDEKLFF. The CDR3 DNA sequence: TGTGCCATCAGTGAGGCCGACTCCCTTTTTGATGAAAAACTGTTTTTT.

The chain uses TRBV7-3 and TRBJ2-2, with 9 bases fitting TRBD1. V lost 5 bases, J lost 3 bases, and 7 bases stayed unmatched. Germline loops: CDR1 SGHTA, CDR2 FQGTGA. This CDR3 has 16 residues. The CDR3 loop is CASSPLDRGYTGELFF. CDR3 DNA sequence: TGTGCCAGCAGCCCGCTGGACAGGGGTTACACCGGGGAGCTGTTTTTT. Supplemented by reference TRBV7-3 and TRBJ2-2, the full variable domain reads GAGVSQTPSNKVTEKGKYVELRCDPISGHTALYWYRQSLGQGPEFLIYFQGTGAADDSGLPNDRFFAVRPEGSVSTLKIQRTERGDSAVYLCASSPLDRGYTGELFFGEGSRLTVL.

In its sample, this clone was seen once. The rearrangement links TRBV6-5 to TRBJ1-2, with TRBD1 as a possible D gene (5 bases). The germline V gene encodes CDR1 MNHEY and CDR2 SVGAGI. V was pared by 4 bases and J by 5 bases, with 14 bases between. The CDR3 consists of 14 residues. The DNA of the CDR3 is TGTGCCAGCAGTTGGGGGGGAGAGGATTATGGCTACACCTTC. Translated: CASSWGGEDYGYTF.

This clone was found a few times. This rearrangement joins TRBV19 to TRBJ2-1, with TRBD2 matching over 9 bases. CDR3 length equals 14 residues. J gave up 2 bases and V 7 bases, and 3 bases lay outside the gene matches. CDR1 is LNHDA, CDR2 SQIVND, per germline (reference sequence). The CDR3 coding sequence is TGTGCCAGTACCCTAGCGGGGCCCTACAATGAGCAGTTCTTC. This sequence encodes CASTLAGPYNEQFF. The variable domain in full, completed from reference TRBV19 and TRBJ2-1, reads DGGITQSPKYLFRKEGQNVTLSCEQNLNHDAMYWYRQDPGQGLRLIYYSQIVNDFQKGDIAEGYSVSREKKESFPLTVTSAQKNPTAFYLCASTLAGPYNEQFFGPGTRLTVL.

The rearrangement joins TRBV5-4 to TRBJ1-6; 8 bases agree with TRBD1. After removal of 4 bases from V and 9 bases from J, the junction contained 9 bases not matched to a gene. This CDR3 is built from 15 residues. Germline-derived CDR1 and CDR2 are SGHNT and YYREEE (reference sequence). The CDR3 DNA reads TGTGCCAGCAGCGCCCGAAGGACAGGGAGTTCACCCCTCCACTTT. Its translation is CASSARRTGSSPLHF. The whole variable domain, filled in from reference TRBV5-4 and TRBJ1-6, reads ETGVTQSPTHLIKTRGQQVTLRCSSQSGHNTVSWYQQALGQGPQFIFQYYREEENGRGNFPPRFSGLQFPNYSSELNVNALELDDSALYLCASSARRTGSSPLHFGNGTRLTVT.

The rearrangement joins TRBV5-1 to TRBJ2-5; D unresolved. In germline, CDR1 is SGHRS, CDR2 YFSETQ. The CDR3 sequence is 12 residues long. Trimming cost V 0 bases and J 3 bases, with 3 bases left between them. CDR3 amino acids: CASSLGEETQYF. DNA for the CDR3: TGCGCCAGCAGCTTGGGAGAAGAGACCCAGTACTTC.

V and J are TRBV7-9 and TRBJ1-5; 8 nucleotides align to TRBD1. Trimming cost V 1 base and J 1 base; bases outside gene matches: 9. From germline, CDR1 is SEHNR and CDR2 FQNEAQ (reference sequence). This CDR3 has 18 residues. Written as DNA, the CDR3 is TGTGCCAGCAGCTTAGTAGGGAGGACAGGGAGAAGCAATCAGCCCCAGCATTTT. Amino acid sequence: CASSLVGRTGRSNQPQHF.

This sequence joins TRBV28 and TRBJ2-7, with 10 bases matching TRBD1. V lost 7 bases, J lost 4 bases, and 10 bases stayed unmatched. The CDR3 covers 15 residues. Germline CDR1 and CDR2: MDHEN and SYDVKM. CDR3 in amino acids: CASNQVWTGGYEQYF. CDR3 sequence (DNA): TGTGCCAGCAACCAAGTTTGGACAGGGGGTTACGAGCAGTACTTC.

V is TRBV9 and J is TRBJ1-2; tentative D call: TRBD1 (6 bases). Trimming left V 4 bases short and J 2 bases short, with 9 bases between. Germline assignment: CDR1 SGDLS and CDR2 YYNGEE. The CDR3 is 13 residues long. CDR3 DNA sequence: TGTGCCAGCAGCTCAACAGGGAACTATGGCTACACCTTC. Its translation is CASSSTGNYGYTF.

This clone has only a few counts. This chain links TRBV10-3 with TRBJ2-7; 12 nucleotides align to TRBD2. After removal of 4 bases from V and 1 base from J, the junction contained 5 bases not matched to a gene. This CDR3 comprises 16 residues. CDR1 and CDR2 from the germline V gene are ENHRY and SYGVKD. The chain's CDR3 is CAISGGTSGLSYEQYF. For the CDR3, the DNA is TGTGCCATCAGTGGGGGGACTAGCGGGTTGTCCTACGAGCAGTACTTC.